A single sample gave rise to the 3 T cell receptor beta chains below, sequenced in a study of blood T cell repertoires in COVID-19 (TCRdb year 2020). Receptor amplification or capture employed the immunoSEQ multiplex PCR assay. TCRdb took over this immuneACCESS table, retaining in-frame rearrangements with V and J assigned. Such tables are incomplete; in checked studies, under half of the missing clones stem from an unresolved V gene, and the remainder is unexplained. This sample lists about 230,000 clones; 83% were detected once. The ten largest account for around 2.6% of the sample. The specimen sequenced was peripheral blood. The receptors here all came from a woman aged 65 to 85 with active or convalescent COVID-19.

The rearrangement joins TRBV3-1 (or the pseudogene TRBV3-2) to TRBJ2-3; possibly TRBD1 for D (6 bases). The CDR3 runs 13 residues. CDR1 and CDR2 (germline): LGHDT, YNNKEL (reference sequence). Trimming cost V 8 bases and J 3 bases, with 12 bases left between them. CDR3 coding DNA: TGTGCCAGCCCCTATGACAGGACAGATACGCAGTATTTT. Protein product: CASPYDRTDTQYF.

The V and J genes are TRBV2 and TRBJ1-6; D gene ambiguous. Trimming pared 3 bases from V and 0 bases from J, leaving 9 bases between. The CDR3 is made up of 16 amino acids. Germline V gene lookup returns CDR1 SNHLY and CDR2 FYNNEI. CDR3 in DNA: TGTGCCAGCAGTGACCTGGAGAGCTCCTATAATTCACCCCTCCACTTT. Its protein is CASSDLESSYNSPLHF.

CDR3 protein: CASSREVDAQETQYF. In DNA form, the CDR3 reads TGTGCCAGCAGCCGGGAGGTGGACGCCCAAGAGACCCAGTACTTC. J is TRBJ2-5 and V is TRBV7-9; 7 nucleotides agree with TRBD2. J gave up 1 base and V 5 bases, and 7 bases lay outside the gene matches. Germline CDR1 reads SEHNR; CDR2 reads FQNEAQ (reference sequence). CDR3 size: 15 residues.